This is a list of T cell receptor beta chains from one sample in a study of blood T cell repertoires in COVID-19. Produced via immunoSEQ multiplex PCR; TCRdb's table is partial and in-frame only. The top ten clones hold about 2% of a sample with under 350,000 clones, under 90% of them seen once. The material sequenced was PBMCs or T cells enriched from blood (not recorded which). Receptor source: a woman aged 60 to 75 who had recovered from COVID-19. CDR3s include the opening cysteine and the closing phenylalanine or tryptophan. A D gene is named only where the DNA matches it firmly. Clone size is given for some rows only: seen once, a few or many times, or a class if the clone is expanded.

>TRBD1|TRBV5-1|TRBJ1-6|.
TGCGCCAGCCGCCAGGTCCGGGACAGGGGGCATAATTCACCCCTCCACTTT
CASRQVRDRGHNSPLHF
>.|TRBV28|TRBJ1-1|.
TGTGCCAGCAGTTTCCCCGGGGTTGCGAACACTGAAGCTTTCTTT
CASSFPGVANTEAFF
>.|TRBV11-3|TRBJ1-1|.
TGTGCCAGCAGCTTAGCAGGGACATCGAACACTGAAGCTTTCTTT
CASSLAGTSNTEAFF
>.|TRBV6-5|TRBJ1-1|.
TGTGCCAGCAGTCCTAGGGGTGCGACTGAAGCTTTCTTT
CASSPRGATEAFF
>.|TRBV4-1|TRBJ2-5|few
TGCGCCAGCAGCCCGCGGGGCGGGGGCGTAGGAGAGACCCAGTACTTC
CASSPRGGGVGETQYF
>.|TRBV19|TRBJ2-2|few
TGTGCCAGTAGTATAATTGAGACAGGGAACACCGGGGAGCTGTTTTTT
CASSIIETGNTGELFF
>TRBD2|TRBV5-4|TRBJ2-3|.
TGTGCCAGCAGCCCGAGACTAGCGGGAGAATCAGATACGCAGTATTTT
CASSPRLAGESDTQYF
>.|TRBV2|TRBJ1-4|.
TGTGCCAGCAGTGAAGAGGCCCCCTTCGCAGCGTATGAAAAACTGTTTTTT
CASSEEAPFAAYEKLFF
>.|TRBV6-5|TRBJ2-7|.
TGTGCCAGCAGGAGGGTAGGGCGAAAATACGAGCAGTACTTC
CASRRVGRKYEQYF
>TRBD1|TRBV2|TRBJ1-5|.
TGTGCCAGCAGTGCGACAGGGCTACGCAATCAGCCCCAGCATTTT
CASSATGLRNQPQHF
>.|TRBV2|TRBJ2-2|.
TGTGCCAGCAGGATGTCGGACTTAAACACCGGGGAGCTGTTTTTT
CASRMSDLNTGELFF
>.|TRBV7-3|TRBJ2-2|.
TGTGCCAGCAGCTTAATTCGGGGGGCCACCGGGGAGCTGTTTTTT
CASSLIRGATGELFF
>TRBD1|TRBV28|TRBJ2-7|once
TGTGCCAGCAGGACTCCGACAGGGCATAGCTCCTACGAGCAGTACTTC
CASRTPTGHSSYEQYF
>TRBD1|TRBV19|TRBJ1-6|.
TGTGCCAGTAGTATAGTTCGGGACAGGGTTTCACCCCTCCACTTT
CASSIVRDRVSPLHF
>.|TRBV12-5|TRBJ1-4|.
TGTGCTAGTGGTCTCGGAGTGGAAAGTGAAAAACTGTTTTTT
CASGLGVESEKLFF
>.|TRBV12-3/TRBV12-4|TRBJ2-7|.
TGTGCCAGCAGTAGCTTTAGCGAGCAGTACTTC
CASSSFSEQYF
>.|TRBV7-2|TRBJ1-6|.
TGTGCCAGCAGCCCGCTCAGGGGATCACCCCTCCACTTT
CASSPLRGSPLHF
>.|TRBV28|TRBJ2-7|.
TGTGCCAGCAGTTTGGGCGGAGGAACCTACGAGCAGTACTTC
CASSLGGGTYEQYF
>TRBD1|TRBV3-1/TRBV3-2|TRBJ1-2|.
TGTGCCAGCAGCCAAGATATGGGGACAGTGTCCTATGGCTACACCTTC
CASSQDMGTVSYGYTF
>TRBD2|TRBV7-3|TRBJ2-2|.
TGTGCCAGCAGCTTAATTTATCGGACTAGCGGAACCGGGGAGCTGTTTTTT
CASSLIYRTSGTGELFF
>TRBD2|TRBV19|TRBJ2-3|once
TGTGCCAGTAGTATATGGGCTAGCGGGAGCCCAGATACGCAGTATTTT
CASSIWASGSPDTQYF
>TRBD1|TRBV7-7|TRBJ2-1|once
TGTGCTAGCAGCTTAGGACAGGGGGCCTACAATGAGCAGTTCTTC
CASSLGQGAYNEQFF
>.|TRBV5-1|TRBJ2-3|once
TGCGCCAGCAGCTTGTGGGGCTCAGATACGCAGTATTTT
CASSLWGSDTQYF
>.|TRBV5-1|TRBJ2-3|.
TGCGCCAGCAGCCTGTCGGGGGACAGTACAGATACGCAGTATTTT
CASSLSGDSTDTQYF
>.|TRBV6-2/TRBV6-3|TRBJ1-1|.
TGTGCCAGCAGTTACGGCGACAGATGGACTGAAGCTTTCTTT
CASSYGDRWTEAFF
>TRBD2|TRBV6-1|TRBJ2-3|.
TGTGCCAGCAGTGAAACGGGTGGCGGGGGGCGGAGAGATACGCAGTATTTT
CASSETGGGGRRDTQYF
>.|TRBV3-1/TRBV3-2|TRBJ1-6|.
TGTGCCAGCAGCCAAGATCCGGGACTTAATTCACCCCTCCACTTT
CASSQDPGLNSPLHF
>.|TRBV28|TRBJ2-6|.
TGTGCCAGCAGTGGACAGTCCTCTGGGGCCAACGTCCTGACTTTC
CASSGQSSGANVLTF
>.|TRBV28|TRBJ2-7|few
TGTGCCAGCAGGGCTGGGCACGGGAACCTCTACGAGCAGTACTTC
CASRAGHGNLYEQYF
>TRBD2|TRBV24-1|TRBJ2-5|.
TGTGCCACCAGTGATTTGGGGCGGGAGAAAGAGACCCAGTACTTC
CATSDLGREKETQYF
>.|TRBV28|TRBJ1-5|.
TGTGCCAGCAGTTTATTCAGGGCCTGGGGCAATCAGCCCCAGCATTTT
CASSLFRAWGNQPQHF
>TRBD2|TRBV10-1|TRBJ2-7|.
TGCGCCAGCAGTCCGGGACTAGCGGGATCCGAGCAGTACTTC
CASSPGLAGSEQYF
>TRBD1|TRBV19|TRBJ1-2|.
TGTGCCAGTAGGGGGGACAGTACCAAAGGCTACACCTTC
CASRGDSTKGYTF
>.|TRBV5-8|TRBJ2-5|.
TGTGCCAGCAGCCTAAAGACTAAAAAAGAGACCCAGTACTTC
CASSLKTKKETQYF
>TRBD2|TRBV30|TRBJ2-2|.
TGTGCCTTCGGACTAGCGGGAGTCGGGGAGCTGTTTTTT
CAFGLAGVGELFF
>TRBD2|TRBV9|TRBJ2-5|.
TGTGCCAGCAGCCAACAGCGGGGAGAGACCCAGTACTTC
CASSQQRGETQYF
>TRBD1|TRBV24-1|TRBJ1-5|.
TGTGCCACCAGTGACCCCGGACAGGAGAATCAGCCCCAGCATTTT
CATSDPGQENQPQHF
>TRBD2|TRBV10-3|TRBJ2-1|once
TGTGCCATCCAGACTAGCGGGGGGGCGGATGAGCAGTTCTTC
CAIQTSGGADEQFF
>.|TRBV6-4|TRBJ1-1|.
TGTGCCAGCAAGGGGCCGAACACTGAAGCTTTCTTT
CASKGPNTEAFF
>TRBD2|TRBV5-1|TRBJ2-3|.
TGCGCCAGCAGCTTAGCCCCGACTCTCCCGAGAACTAGCGGGGGTAGGACAGATACGCAGTATTTT
CASSLAPTLPRTSGGRTDTQYF
>.|TRBV5-4|TRBJ2-3|.
TGTGCCAGCAGTTGGGCAGGCACAGATACGCAGTATTTT
CASSWAGTDTQYF
>.|TRBV18|TRBJ1-1|.
TGTGCCAGCTCACAAGAGTTAGATCACACTGAAGCTTTCTTT
CASSQELDHTEAFF
>TRBD1|TRBV5-1|TRBJ1-2|.
TGCGCCAGCAGTCCCGGGACAGGTGGTCTAGGCTACACCTTC
CASSPGTGGLGYTF
>.|TRBV2|TRBJ1-5|.
TGTGCCAGCAGTGAAGGAGGGCTGCAAAATCAGCCCCAGCATTTT
CASSEGGLQNQPQHF
>TRBD1|TRBV27|TRBJ2-7|.
TGTGCCAGCAGTCGGAACAGGGGGTACGAGCAGTACTTC
CASSRNRGYEQYF
>.|TRBV30|TRBJ2-7|.
TGTGCCTGGAGTGGTATCGGGGACTACGAGCAGTACTTC
CAWSGIGDYEQYF
>.|TRBV5-1|TRBJ1-6|.
TGCGCCAGCAGACCCAATGCTCTATATAATTCACCCCTCCACTTT
CASRPNALYNSPLHF
>.|TRBV7-2|TRBJ1-6|.
TGTGCCAGCAGCTCCCCCCGGGGGGGACGTACCTATAATTCACCCCTCCACTTT
CASSSPRGGRTYNSPLHF
>TRBD2|TRBV7-2|TRBJ2-2|.
TGTGCCAGCAGATCCGGGACTACGAACACCGGGGAGCTGTTTTTT
CASRSGTTNTGELFF
>TRBD2|TRBV11-2|TRBJ2-2|.
TGTGCCAGCAGCTTATCTGCGGGAGTCTCCACCGGGGAGCTGTTTTTT
CASSLSAGVSTGELFF